The 19 T cell receptor beta chains below all came from one sample that was sequenced in a study of a mutant IDH1 vaccine in newly diagnosed glioma. These TCRs are of unknown antigen specificity. TCRdb's table, derived via immunoSEQ multiplex PCR, lists solely in-frame clones and lacks some. The table includes roughly 60,000 clones, approximately 84% detected once. Sample time point: week 11, during vaccination. Doses consisted of 300 ug of mutant IDH1 20-mer peptide each, paired with topical imiquimod. The sequencing here drew on PBMCs, taken from a glioma patient whose treatment included an IDH1 peptide vaccine. The source is a man aged 30 to 39 with glioma.

This rearrangement joins TRBV25-1 to TRBJ1-1; 10 bases align to TRBD1. The germline V gene encodes CDR1 MGHDK and CDR2 SYGVNS. Losses at the gene ends were 4 bases for V and 5 bases for J; bases not matched to a gene: 4. CDR3 length: 14 amino acids. Here the CDR3 DNA reads TGTGCCAGCAGTGCGGACAGGGGGGTTACTGAAGCTTTCTTT. This encodes CASSADRGVTEAFF.

The rearrangement uses TRBV9 and TRBJ2-3, with 10 nucleotides matching TRBD2. The CDR3 spans 15 residues. CDR1 and CDR2 from the germline V gene are SGDLS and YYNGEE. With V trimmed by 4 bases and J by 4 bases, 6 bases remained unmatched. CDR3 protein: CASSSGLATADTQYF. The CDR3 nucleotides read TGTGCCAGCAGCTCGGGACTAGCGACAGCAGATACGCAGTATTTT.

The rearrangement joins TRBV9 to TRBJ2-6; D not resolved. V dropped 0 bases and J dropped 4 bases, with 11 bases sitting between them. Germline V CDR1 and CDR2: SGDLS, YYNGEE. The CDR3 covers 16 residues. CDR3 region: CASSVDPVLGANVLTF. Here the CDR3 DNA reads TGTGCCAGCAGCGTAGATCCGGTCTTAGGGGCCAACGTCCTGACTTTC. Complete variable domain (other parts from reference TRBV9 and TRBJ2-6): DSGVTQTPKHLITATGQRVTLRCSPRSGDLSVYWYQQSLDQGLQFLIQYYNGEERAKGNILERFSAQQFPDLHSELNLSSLELGDSALYFCASSVDPVLGANVLTFGAGSRLTVL.

The chain links TRBV7-9 to TRBJ2-7; TRBD1 or TRBD2 may be the D gene (5 bases each). Germline loops: CDR1 SEHNR, CDR2 FQNEAQ (reference sequence). The V end lost 3 bases, the J end lost 4 bases, and 10 bases lay between the germline ends. The CDR3 has 13 residues. The CDR3 DNA reads TGTGCCAGCAGCTTGGGACCTAATTACGAGCAGTACTTC. Protein sequence: CASSLGPNYEQYF.

The V gene is TRBV7-2, the J gene TRBJ1-1; 8 nucleotides line up with TRBD1. The germline gives CDR1 SGHTA, CDR2 FQGNSA. V dropped 3 bases and J dropped 5; count of bases not matched to a gene: 2. The CDR3 sequence is 13 residues long. The CDR3 nucleotides are TGTGCCAGCAGCTTCGACAGGGGTACTGAAGCTTTCTTT. It encodes CASSFDRGTEAFF.

The chain couples TRBV4-2 to TRBJ2-7, with D possibly matching TRBD1 (5 bases). The germline CDR1 and CDR2 sequences are LGHNA and YNFKEQ. The CDR3 length is 15 residues. V was shortened by 1 base and J by 3 bases, with 13 bases between the two germline ends. This CDR3 is CASSQVGGARYEQYF. CDR3 bases: TGTGCCAGCAGCCAAGTTGGTGGGGCCCGCTACGAGCAGTACTTC.

This clone was recorded only once. The J gene is TRBJ1-5, the V gene TRBV27, with TRBD1 as a possible D gene (6 bases). The germline V gene has CDR1 MNHEY and CDR2 SMNVEV (reference sequence). CDR3 length: 16 amino acids. V was clipped by 0 bases and J by 5 bases, with 14 bases between them. In DNA, the CDR3 is TGTGCCAGCAGTTTATCGTCAGGGGACGAGGATCAGCCCCAGCATTTT. This translates into CASSLSSGDEDQPQHF.

V usage is TRBV5-4 and J usage is TRBJ1-6; 7 bases agree with TRBD1. Losses at the gene ends were 4 bases for V and 0 bases for J; bases not matched to a gene: 10. From germline, CDR1 is SGHNT and CDR2 YYREEE (reference sequence). The CDR3 consists of 18 residues. The CDR3 loop reads CASSQGGPSLSYNSPLHF. In nucleotides, the CDR3 is TGTGCCAGCAGCCAAGGGGGCCCTAGCCTCTCCTATAATTCACCCCTCCACTTT.

The chain joins TRBV4-1 to TRBJ2-1, with D perhaps TRBD2 (6 bases). V shed 1 base and J shed 2 bases, with 15 bases lying between them. Germline V gene lookup returns CDR1 MGHRA and CDR2 YSYEKL. The CDR3 is 17 residues long. The CDR3 DNA reads TGCGCCAGCAGCCAAGGGATTGGCGGGATTACCTACAATGAGCAGTTCTTC. Amino acid sequence: CASSQGIGGITYNEQFF.

The chain combines TRBV5-4 with TRBJ1-1, with D unresolved. CDR1 SGHNT and CDR2 YYREEE come from the germline V gene (reference sequence). V lost 1 base and J lost 1, with 11 bases in between. The CDR3 length is 15 residues. CDR3 residues: CASSLWNWGNTEAFF. In DNA form, the CDR3 reads TGTGCCAGCAGCTTGTGGAACTGGGGGAACACTGAAGCTTTCTTT. Complete variable domain (other parts from reference TRBV5-4 and TRBJ1-1): ETGVTQSPTHLIKTRGQQVTLRCSSQSGHNTVSWYQQALGQGPQFIFQYYREEENGRGNFPPRFSGLQFPNYSSELNVNALELDDSALYLCASSLWNWGNTEAFFGQGTRLTVV.

The chain has TRBV7-2 and TRBJ2-1; 7 positions agree with TRBD2. The junction had 9 bases not matched to a gene; V was cut back by 1 base and J by 9 bases. The CDR3 is made up of 15 amino acids. Germline CDR1 and CDR2: SGHTA and FQGNSA. For the CDR3, the DNA is TGTGCCAGCAGCTTAGTGGCTAGCGGCCGTCCTGAGCAGTTCTTC. As protein: CASSLVASGRPEQFF.

The rearrangement links TRBV5-1 to TRBJ2-7, with D possibly being TRBD1 (5 bases). Germline loops: CDR1 SGHRS, CDR2 YFSETQ. This CDR3 region has 14 residues. V gave up 0 bases and J gave up 5 bases, with 12 bases separating them. The CDR3 DNA sequence: TGCGCCAGCAGCTTGGCTCAGGTAGGGGACGAGCAGTACTTC. This translates into CASSLAQVGDEQYF.

The CDR3 region is CASSMWEKSGYTF. The CDR3 DNA sequence: TGTGCCAGCTCTATGTGGGAGAAGAGTGGCTACACCTTC. J is TRBJ1-2 and V is TRBV2; the D is unclear. This CDR3 has 13 amino acids. Germline assignment: CDR1 SNHLY and CDR2 FYNNEI. With 8 bases removed from V and 7 bases from J, the gap between germline ends came to 17 bases.

This chain connects TRBV7-8 to TRBJ1-2, with a tentative D call TRBD1 (5 bases). Germline CDR1 and CDR2: SGHVS and FQNEAQ. This CDR3 region has 14 residues. Trimming left V 3 bases short and J 4 bases short, with 12 bases between. The CDR3 spells CASSLARGGYGYTF. CDR3 DNA sequence: TGTGCCAGCAGCTTGGCGAGGGGCGGCTATGGCTACACCTTC.

V is TRBV19 and J is TRBJ2-7; 11 bases are a match to TRBD1. Germline V gene sequence: CDR1 LNHDA, CDR2 SQIVND (reference sequence). The CDR3 spans 14 residues. Trimming at V came to 7 bases and at J to 7 bases, leaving 9 bases not matched to a gene. CDR3 protein: CASNRGQGVWEQYF. In DNA, the CDR3 is TGTGCCAGTAACCGGGGACAGGGGGTTTGGGAGCAGTACTTC.

The rearrangement joins TRBV4-2 to TRBJ2-1; TRBD2 matches at 16 bases. Germline V gene lookup returns CDR1 LGHNA and CDR2 YNFKEQ. The CDR3 runs 16 residues. With V trimmed by 4 bases and J by 8 bases, 5 bases remained unmatched. Here the CDR3 reads CASSPGLAGGHYEQFF. The DNA of the CDR3 is TGTGCCAGCAGCCCGGGACTAGCGGGGGGGCATTATGAGCAGTTCTTC.

The V call is TRBV30, the J call TRBJ2-3, with TRBD2 as a possible D gene (7 bases). Germline-derived CDR1 and CDR2 are GTSNPN and SVGIG (reference sequence). The CDR3 sequence is 13 residues long. V dropped 5 bases and J dropped 9 bases, with 18 bases sitting between them. DNA for the CDR3: TGTGCCTGGCGTTCTGGGGGGGGCCACACGCAGTATTTT. Translating gives CAWRSGGGHTQYF.

The chain combines TRBV5-1 with TRBJ1-4, with a possible D match to TRBD1 (6 bases). The germline V and J ends were trimmed by 2 bases and 2 bases, with 7 bases remaining between them. Germline CDR1 SGHRS, CDR2 YFSETQ. The CDR3 is 14 residues long. The CDR3 DNA reads as TGCGCCAGCAGCTTCGGGGGCACTAATGAAAAACTGTTTTTT. It specifies CASSFGGTNEKLFF.

The chain joins TRBV7-3 to TRBJ2-1, with 15 bases identical to TRBD2. The J segment lost 7 bases and the V segment lost 4 bases, leaving 2 bases of the junction unmatched. Per germline, CDR1 SGHTA and CDR2 FQGTGA. This CDR3 is built from 15 residues. The CDR3 here is CASSYGTSGRNEQFF. The CDR3 DNA sequence: TGTGCCAGCAGCTACGGGACTAGCGGGAGGAATGAGCAGTTCTTC.